A selection of T cell receptor beta chains follows, all from one sample in a study of T cell responses to AZD1222 COVID-19 vaccine. Sequencing was performed with immunoSEQ multiplex PCR; in TCRdb, only in-frame clones are kept and a portion is missing. The sample carries more than 70,000 clones, over 85% recorded once. The sequences come from peripheral blood, collected on day 0 of AZD1222 vaccination. These receptors originate from an adult in good health. The CDR3 runs from the conserved cysteine through the conserved F or W. The order of the fields is D gene, clone size, J gene, V gene, CDR3 DNA, CDR3 protein. D genes are given only for firm matches. Not all rows give a size; the values are once, few, many and, for expanded clones, a class.

D gene: .; clone size: .; J gene: TRBJ1-2; V gene: TRBV5-4; CDR3 DNA: TGTGCCAGCAGCTTGTTAGATAACTATGGCTACACCTTC; CDR3 protein: CASSLLDNYGYTF
D gene: .; clone size: .; J gene: TRBJ1-1; V gene: TRBV5-1; CDR3 DNA: TGCGCCAGCAGCCCCCTCAGACAGGTTGTTGAAGCTTTCTTT; CDR3 protein: CASSPLRQVVEAFF
D gene: .; clone size: .; J gene: TRBJ2-3; V gene: TRBV12-3/TRBV12-4; CDR3 DNA: TGTGCCAGCAGTTTACAGGGTGCAGATACGCAGTATTTT; CDR3 protein: CASSLQGADTQYF
D gene: TRBD1; clone size: .; J gene: TRBJ2-1; V gene: TRBV7-8; CDR3 DNA: TGTGCCAGCAGCTTAGGGGACAGCAATGAGCAGTTCTTC; CDR3 protein: CASSLGDSNEQFF
D gene: .; clone size: .; J gene: TRBJ1-6; V gene: TRBV6-2/TRBV6-3; CDR3 DNA: TGTGCCAGCAGTTTGGGCTTGCGGAGCTCCTATAATTCACCCCTCCACTTT; CDR3 protein: CASSLGLRSSYNSPLHF
D gene: TRBD1; clone size: .; J gene: TRBJ1-6; V gene: TRBV11-2; CDR3 DNA: TGTGCCAGCAGCTCGTCCGGGACAGGCATTTCACCCCTCCACTTT; CDR3 protein: CASSSSGTGISPLHF
D gene: .; clone size: .; J gene: TRBJ1-4; V gene: TRBV27; CDR3 DNA: TGTGCCAGCAAGAGGGGGGGGATCTCTAATGAAAAACTGTTTTTT; CDR3 protein: CASKRGGISNEKLFF
D gene: .; clone size: .; J gene: TRBJ1-4; V gene: TRBV24-1; CDR3 DNA: TGTGCCACCAGTGAAACCCAGGGTGGAGGTGAAAAACTGTTTTTT; CDR3 protein: CATSETQGGGEKLFF
D gene: TRBD1; clone size: .; J gene: TRBJ1-4; V gene: TRBV24-1; CDR3 DNA: TGTGCCACCAGTGATGGACAGGGAGATTCTGAAAAACTGTTTTTT; CDR3 protein: CATSDGQGDSEKLFF
D gene: .; clone size: once; J gene: TRBJ1-1; V gene: TRBV6-5; CDR3 DNA: TGTGCCAGCAGTTACTCAGGGCAGATGAACACTGAAGCTTTCTTT; CDR3 protein: CASSYSGQMNTEAFF
D gene: .; clone size: .; J gene: TRBJ2-1; V gene: TRBV4-2; CDR3 DNA: TGTGCCAGCAGCCAAGATTCCCGGACTAACTATCACAATGAGCAGTTCTTC; CDR3 protein: CASSQDSRTNYHNEQFF
D gene: TRBD2; clone size: once; J gene: TRBJ2-7; V gene: TRBV5-1; CDR3 DNA: TGCGCCAGCAGCTTGGGGACTAGTCTGGGGGAGCAGTACTTC; CDR3 protein: CASSLGTSLGEQYF
D gene: TRBD1; clone size: .; J gene: TRBJ2-2; V gene: TRBV5-4; CDR3 DNA: TGTGCCAGCAGACGGGACAGGGCGAACACCGGGGAGCTGTTTTTT; CDR3 protein: CASRRDRANTGELFF
D gene: .; clone size: .; J gene: TRBJ1-2; V gene: TRBV7-9; CDR3 DNA: TGTGCCAGCAGCTTATCCGCTGGGAATGGCTACACCTTC; CDR3 protein: CASSLSAGNGYTF
D gene: .; clone size: .; J gene: TRBJ2-1; V gene: TRBV10-3; CDR3 DNA: TGTGCCATCAGTGAGTCGACTAGTCGCAATGAGCAGTTCTTC; CDR3 protein: CAISESTSRNEQFF
D gene: .; clone size: .; J gene: TRBJ1-2; V gene: TRBV24-1; CDR3 DNA: TGTGCCACCAGTGATTTGGGTAGGGCCTATGGCTACACCTTC; CDR3 protein: CATSDLGRAYGYTF
D gene: .; clone size: once; J gene: TRBJ2-1; V gene: TRBV5-1; CDR3 DNA: TGCGCCAGCAGCTTGCTGAACTGGGACGTACCCAAGCAGTTCTTC; CDR3 protein: CASSLLNWDVPKQFF
D gene: .; clone size: .; J gene: TRBJ2-7; V gene: TRBV4-2; CDR3 DNA: TGTGCCAGCAGCCAAGCGAGGGGGGGCCTATCCTACGAGCAGTACTTC; CDR3 protein: CASSQARGGLSYEQYF
D gene: .; clone size: .; J gene: TRBJ1-2; V gene: TRBV4-2; CDR3 DNA: TGTGCCAGCAGCCCATCCCCGAGGGCCCCCGCGGGCTATGGCTACACCTTC; CDR3 protein: CASSPSPRAPAGYGYTF
D gene: .; clone size: once; J gene: TRBJ1-6; V gene: TRBV10-3; CDR3 DNA: TGTGCCATCAGTGAGTCGCGTCGGAATCCCACGAATTCACCCCTCCACTTT; CDR3 protein: CAISESRRNPTNSPLHF
D gene: .; clone size: few; J gene: TRBJ1-2; V gene: TRBV5-1; CDR3 DNA: TGCGCCAGCAGCTTGACCGGAGCTAACTATGGCTACACCTTC; CDR3 protein: CASSLTGANYGYTF
D gene: .; clone size: .; J gene: TRBJ1-2; V gene: TRBV5-1; CDR3 DNA: TGCGCCAGCAGTCTTTCCGCGGGGGTACTTGTTGGCTACACCTTC; CDR3 protein: CASSLSAGVLVGYTF
D gene: .; clone size: .; J gene: TRBJ2-7; V gene: TRBV29-1; CDR3 DNA: TGCAGCGTCCGGGGTGCTGACTACGAGCAGTACTTC; CDR3 protein: CSVRGADYEQYF
D gene: TRBD1; clone size: .; J gene: TRBJ1-2; V gene: TRBV29-1; CDR3 DNA: TGCAGCGCCTTTAGTGGGACAGAGGGCTATGGCTACACCTTC; CDR3 protein: CSAFSGTEGYGYTF
D gene: .; clone size: .; J gene: TRBJ1-2; V gene: TRBV28; CDR3 DNA: TGTGCCTCCCGGGGGTCTCGGCTAAATTACTATGGCTACACCTTC; CDR3 protein: CASRGSRLNYYGYTF
D gene: .; clone size: .; J gene: TRBJ1-1; V gene: TRBV3-1/TRBV3-2; CDR3 DNA: TGTGCCAGCAGCCTCTGGGGGGGTCCGACGGGCGGAAACACTGAAGCTTTCTTT; CDR3 protein: CASSLWGGPTGGNTEAFF
D gene: .; clone size: .; J gene: TRBJ1-3; V gene: TRBV5-4; CDR3 DNA: TGTGCCAGCAGCTTGGGCGGCTCTGGAAACACCATATATTTT; CDR3 protein: CASSLGGSGNTIYF
D gene: .; clone size: once; J gene: TRBJ2-3; V gene: TRBV12-3/TRBV12-4; CDR3 DNA: TGTGCCAGCACCGATCTCGATACGCAGTATTTT; CDR3 protein: CASTDLDTQYF
D gene: .; clone size: .; J gene: TRBJ1-1; V gene: TRBV13; CDR3 DNA: TGTGCCAGCATCCGGAAAGGGAACACTGAAGCTTTCTTT; CDR3 protein: CASIRKGNTEAFF
D gene: .; clone size: .; J gene: TRBJ2-1; V gene: TRBV1; CDR3 DNA: TGCACCAGCAGCCAAGAGACCCTGGACAGGGTGAATGAGCAGTTCTTC; CDR3 protein: CTSSQETLDRVNEQFF
D gene: TRBD2; clone size: .; J gene: TRBJ2-4; V gene: TRBV5-4; CDR3 DNA: TGTGCCAGCAGCTTGGGGGGAGGGGTGGCCAAAAACATTCAGTACTTC; CDR3 protein: CASSLGGGVAKNIQYF
D gene: .; clone size: once; J gene: TRBJ2-1; V gene: TRBV11-3; CDR3 DNA: TGTGCCAGCAGCCCCGGGAGTAGTAGCGATGAGCAGTTCTTC; CDR3 protein: CASSPGSSSDEQFF
D gene: .; clone size: .; J gene: TRBJ2-1; V gene: TRBV30; CDR3 DNA: TGTGCCTGGAGTCTGGGTGGGAGTCTGGTACATGAGCAGTTCTTC; CDR3 protein: CAWSLGGSLVHEQFF
D gene: .; clone size: .; J gene: TRBJ2-3; V gene: TRBV3-1/TRBV3-2; CDR3 DNA: TGTGCCAGCAGCCAAGGGCCAACCGGGGGCATTGGCGATACGCAGTATTTT; CDR3 protein: CASSQGPTGGIGDTQYF
D gene: .; clone size: .; J gene: TRBJ1-1; V gene: TRBV6-5; CDR3 DNA: TGTGCCAGCAGTCCTCCGCAAAGGGGCACTGAAGCTTTCTTT; CDR3 protein: CASSPPQRGTEAFF
D gene: .; clone size: .; J gene: TRBJ1-1; V gene: TRBV7-9; CDR3 DNA: TGTGCCAGCAGCCGACGAACAGGTTCTTCGAACACTGAAGCTTTCTTT; CDR3 protein: CASSRRTGSSNTEAFF
D gene: .; clone size: once; J gene: TRBJ1-5; V gene: TRBV6-1; CDR3 DNA: TGTGCCAGCAGTGAAGGGGGTAATCAGCCCCAGCATTTT; CDR3 protein: CASSEGGNQPQHF
D gene: .; clone size: .; J gene: TRBJ1-1; V gene: TRBV9; CDR3 DNA: TGTGCCAGCAGCCCGACCTCCGGGGACACTGAAGCTTTCTTT; CDR3 protein: CASSPTSGDTEAFF
D gene: TRBD1; clone size: .; J gene: TRBJ2-7; V gene: TRBV7-9; CDR3 DNA: TGTGCCAGCAGCCCCACTGGACAGGGCTCGGGGGACGAGCAGTACTTC; CDR3 protein: CASSPTGQGSGDEQYF
D gene: .; clone size: .; J gene: TRBJ2-2; V gene: TRBV24-1; CDR3 DNA: TGTGCCACCAGTGATTTGGCCGGGGAGCTGTTTTTT; CDR3 protein: CATSDLAGELFF
D gene: .; clone size: .; J gene: TRBJ2-3; V gene: TRBV7-3; CDR3 DNA: TGTGCCAGCAGTATCCTTAGCACAGATACGCAGTATTTT; CDR3 protein: CASSILSTDTQYF
D gene: .; clone size: .; J gene: TRBJ2-6; V gene: TRBV6-2/TRBV6-3; CDR3 DNA: TGTGCCAGCAGTTACTTCGGGAACTCTGGGGCCAACGTCCTGACTTTC; CDR3 protein: CASSYFGNSGANVLTF
D gene: .; clone size: .; J gene: TRBJ2-6; V gene: TRBV6-5; CDR3 DNA: TGTGCCAGCAGTTACTATGGTAGGGGGGCCAACGTCCTGACTTTC; CDR3 protein: CASSYYGRGANVLTF
D gene: .; clone size: .; J gene: TRBJ2-5; V gene: TRBV12-3/TRBV12-4; CDR3 DNA: TGTGCCAGCAGCCACCGAGAGACCCAGTACTTC; CDR3 protein: CASSHRETQYF
D gene: TRBD1; clone size: once; J gene: TRBJ2-2; V gene: TRBV24-1; CDR3 DNA: TGTGCCACCAGTGATTTGCCGGGACAGGCGAGAACGAACACCGGGGAGCTGTTTTTT; CDR3 protein: CATSDLPGQARTNTGELFF
D gene: .; clone size: .; J gene: TRBJ1-5; V gene: TRBV12-3/TRBV12-4; CDR3 DNA: TGTGCCAGCAGTTTTCGGGCCCAGCCCCAGCATTTT; CDR3 protein: CASSFRAQPQHF
D gene: .; clone size: few; J gene: TRBJ1-1; V gene: TRBV19; CDR3 DNA: TGTGCCAGTAGTGAATCGAACACTGAAGCTTTCTTT; CDR3 protein: CASSESNTEAFF
D gene: .; clone size: .; J gene: TRBJ2-5; V gene: TRBV11-2; CDR3 DNA: TGTGCCAGCAGCTGGGGGGGGGCGAATGTCCAAGAGACCCAGTACTTC; CDR3 protein: CASSWGGANVQETQYF
D gene: .; clone size: .; J gene: TRBJ2-3; V gene: TRBV19; CDR3 DNA: TGTGCCAGTAGTGTGGACGTCGCAGATACGCAGTATTTT; CDR3 protein: CASSVDVADTQYF
D gene: TRBD1; clone size: .; J gene: TRBJ1-2; V gene: TRBV6-5; CDR3 DNA: TGTGCCAGCGGGACAGGGGGCGCCCGGTACTATGGCTACACCTTC; CDR3 protein: CASGTGGARYYGYTF
D gene: .; clone size: .; J gene: TRBJ2-2; V gene: TRBV11-2; CDR3 DNA: TGTGCCAGCAGCCCCATACGGGGCCCACAAAGGACCGGGGAGCTGTTTTTT; CDR3 protein: CASSPIRGPQRTGELFF